A single TCR beta chain is shown here with its context. Sequencing was performed with immunoSEQ multiplex PCR; in TCRdb, only in-frame clones are kept and a portion is missing. In the table there are 35,000 to 50,000 clones, around 90% of which are singletons. This sample stems from a study of T cell changes during pregnancy in multiple sclerosis. Germline assignment: CDR1 MDHEN and CDR2 SYDVKM. V was clipped by 5 bases and J by 7 bases; unmatched bases: 11. CDR3 length: 15 amino acids. The material was CD4+ T cells from peripheral blood mononuclear cells, obtained in the second trimester of pregnancy. The gene calls are TRBV28 and TRBJ2-1; 7 bases line up with TRBD1. The receptor was isolated from a female donor with multiple sclerosis, enrolled in a pregnancy study. CDR3 in amino acids: CASSVSGQIFNEQFF. DNA of the CDR3: TGTGCCAGCAGTGTCTCGGGACAGATATTTAATGAGCAGTTCTTC.